This entry lists 18 T cell receptor beta chains sequenced from one sample in a study of PD-L1 blockade in urothelial cancer. Some clones are missing from TCRdb's copy, which holds only in-frame ones; the method was immunoSEQ multiplex PCR. This sample has 45,000 to 65,000 clones, with around 82% found just once. Source: PBMCs, taken around atezolizumab (anti-PD-L1) treatment. Receptors were obtained from a middle-aged man with urothelial cancer.

In this sample, this clone turned up once. The V and J genes are TRBV6-1 and TRBJ1-4, with D uncertain. Germline CDR1 and CDR2: MNHNS and SASEGT. Trimming took 1 base from V and 6 from J, leaving 12 bases between them. The CDR3 extends over 15 amino acids. The CDR3 protein is CASSEDAAGDEKLFF. As DNA, the CDR3 is TGTGCCAGCAGTGAAGATGCGGCGGGTGATGAAAAACTGTTTTTT.

This sequence joins TRBV9 and TRBJ2-3, with TRBD2 identical over 7 bases. Germline V lookup: CDR1 SGDLS, CDR2 YYNGEE. V was pared by 1 base and J by 1 base, with 3 bases of the junction left unmatched. There are 15 residues in the CDR3. The CDR3 DNA reads as TGTGCCAGCAGCGTACTAGCGGAGGGCACAGATACGCAGTATTTT. Its protein product is CASSVLAEGTDTQYF.

The chain employs TRBV6-1 and TRBJ1-1, with a possible D match to TRBD1 (6 bases). Trimming stripped 3 bases from V and 2 bases from J, with 10 bases between. Germline values: CDR1 MNHNS, CDR2 SASEGT. The CDR3 is made up of 14 amino acids. The CDR3 region is CASSEPGHNTEAFF. In nucleotides, the CDR3 is TGTGCCAGCAGTGAGCCGGGACACAACACTGAAGCTTTCTTT.

The chain links TRBV23-1 to TRBJ1-4; tentative D call: TRBD1 (5 bases). TRBV23-1 is flagged as an ORF with uncertain function. The CDR3 has 16 amino acids. The V gene lost 0 bases and the J gene lost 7 bases, with 15 bases spanning the gap. CDR3 sequence (DNA): TGCGCCAGCAGTCAATCGGGAAGAACAGGTTTTGAAAAACTGTTTTTT. Translated, it gives CASSQSGRTGFEKLFF.

The chain uses TRBV29-1 and TRBJ2-2; 11 bases are a match to TRBD2. The CDR3 runs 15 residues. With 6 bases clipped from V and 7 bases from J, the junction kept 10 bases outside the gene matches. The germline V gene encodes CDR1 SQVTM and CDR2 ANQGSEA. As DNA, the CDR3 is TGCAGCGTGGATATTGAGACTAGCGGGATCGGGGAGCTGTTTTTT. Its protein is CSVDIETSGIGELFF.

This CDR3 is CAWRNRYGYTF. The CDR3 nucleotides read TGTGCCTGGAGGAACAGGTACGGCTACACCTTC. V gene TRBV30 combines with J gene TRBJ1-2; TRBD1 might be the D (5 bases). The CDR3 spans 11 residues. V lost 3 bases, J lost 8 bases, and 10 bases lay in between. The germline V gene encodes CDR1 GTSNPN and CDR2 SVGIG (reference sequence).

The rearrangement uses TRBV4-1 and TRBJ1-3; 7 bases map to TRBD1. This CDR3 region has 16 residues. Germline V gives CDR1 MGHRA, CDR2 YSYEKL. J gave up 2 bases and V 0 bases, and 4 bases lay outside the gene matches. The CDR3 DNA reads TGCGCCAGCAGCCAAGAAGGGACAGTTACTGGAAACACCATATATTTT. The encoded protein is CASSQEGTVTGNTIYF.

The chain links TRBV7-9 to TRBJ2-1, with D possibly matching TRBD2 (5 bases). Trimming pared 3 bases from V and 4 bases from J, leaving 10 bases between. The germline V gene has CDR1 SEHNR and CDR2 FQNEAQ (reference sequence). The CDR3 loop spans 14 amino acids. CDR3 in amino acids: CASSFVLGYNEQFF. For the CDR3, the DNA is TGTGCCAGCAGCTTCGTACTAGGATACAATGAGCAGTTCTTC.

The chain has TRBV30 and TRBJ2-1, with D possibly matching TRBD2 (5 bases). The V gene lost 4 bases and the J gene lost 2 bases, with 12 bases spanning the gap. The germline V gene encodes CDR1 GTSNPN and CDR2 SVGIG (reference sequence). The CDR3 totals 14 residues. CDR3 amino acids: CAWTVQRPYNEQFF. The CDR3 region has the DNA TGTGCCTGGACCGTCCAGCGGCCCTACAATGAGCAGTTCTTC.

The chain carries TRBV6-6 and TRBJ2-1; the D gene is possibly TRBD2 (5 bases). With 6 bases removed from V and 5 bases from J, the gap between germline ends came to 11 bases. The CDR3 is 13 residues long. Germline V gene data show CDR1 as MNHNY and CDR2 as SVGAGI (reference sequence). The CDR3, as DNA: TGTGCCAGCAGCCGCGGGTTCAACAATGAGCAGTTCTTC. Protein: CASSRGFNNEQFF.

This clone was seen once. This chain joins TRBV28 and TRBJ2-1; D is uncertain. Germline V gene sequence: CDR1 MDHEN, CDR2 SYDVKM. The CDR3 contains 12 residues. The ends were cut back, 2 bases at V and 9 bases at J, with 8 bases in the middle. This CDR3 reads CASSLGLTEQFF. CDR3 nucleotides: TGTGCCAGCAGTTTAGGGCTTACTGAGCAGTTCTTC.

The rearrangement joins TRBV27 to TRBJ2-2; no reliable D call. The germline gives CDR1 MNHEY, CDR2 SMNVEV (reference sequence). V was pared by 1 base and J by 4 bases, with 7 bases between. The CDR3 has 14 amino acids. The CDR3 coding sequence is TGTGCCAGCAGTTTATGGGCCCTCACCGGGGAGCTGTTTTTT. Its protein product is CASSLWALTGELFF.

V usage is TRBV4-2 and J usage is TRBJ2-1, with TRBD2 identical over 10 bases. V shed 0 bases, J shed 4 bases, and the junction held 9 bases outside the gene matches. CDR1 is LGHNA, CDR2 YNFKEQ, per germline. The CDR3 loop spans 18 amino acids. The CDR3: CASSQDGVGLAVYNEQFF. CDR3 in DNA: TGTGCCAGCAGCCAAGATGGTGTTGGACTAGCGGTTTACAATGAGCAGTTCTTC.

J is TRBJ2-1 and V is TRBV6-6, with a possible D match to TRBD2 (5 bases). This CDR3 has 16 residues. The V and J ends lost 7 bases and 0 bases respectively, with 16 bases between them. CDR1 and CDR2 (germline): MNHNY, SVGAGI (reference sequence). CDR3 DNA: TGTGCCAGCAATGGACGAAAGCGGAGCTCCTACAATGAGCAGTTCTTC. Translation: CASNGRKRSSYNEQFF.

This chain joins TRBV6-5 and TRBJ1-5; D ambiguous. With 5 bases removed from V and 5 bases from J, the gap between germline ends came to 16 bases. This CDR3 region has 15 residues. The germline V gene encodes CDR1 MNHEY and CDR2 SVGAGI. CDR3 residues: CASSRGWTPDQPQHF. The CDR3 coding sequence is TGTGCCAGCAGTCGGGGTTGGACTCCTGATCAGCCCCAGCATTTT.

The chain links TRBV7-2 to TRBJ2-3, with 13 bases that match TRBD2. CDR3 length: 15 amino acids. Trimming removed 5 bases from V and 6 bases from J; junction bases left unmatched: 5. From germline, CDR1 is SGHTA and CDR2 FQGNSA. The CDR3 loop reads CASSRLAGGDDTQYF. CDR3 nucleotide sequence: TGTGCCAGCAGCCGACTAGCGGGAGGAGATGATACGCAGTATTTT.

The rearrangement joins TRBV7-9 to TRBJ1-1, with TRBD1 as a possible D gene (5 bases). V was shortened by 2 bases and J by 1 base, with 11 bases between the two germline ends. Germline CDR1 and CDR2: SEHNR and FQNEAQ (reference sequence). This CDR3 is 15 amino acids long. CDR3 residues: CASSLIRGGNTEAFF. The CDR3 nucleotides read TGTGCCAGCAGCTTAATCCGGGGGGGGAACACTGAAGCTTTCTTT.

The chain links TRBV5-5 to TRBJ1-2; unclear D gene. Germline-derived CDR1 and CDR2 are SGHKS and YYEKEE (reference sequence). Between the trimmed V and J ends, which lost 1 base and 3 bases, there was a span of 16 bases. This CDR3 has 16 residues. CDR3 sequence (DNA): TGTGCCAGCAGCTTGATACCGGGATTTAGGGACTATGGCTACACCTTC. It codes for CASSLIPGFRDYGYTF.